This TCR beta chain came from a study of blood T cell repertoires in COVID-19. Background on the study: Some COVID-19 samples were acute and others convalescent; all came from the United States, Italy and Spain. In each case, the material was cDNA or gDNA derived from T cells, B-cell-depleted T cells, or PBMCs.

In the authors' methods: Amplification with reference gene primers provided the estimates of nucleated cell counts. Only in-frame clones appear in the TCRdb table, and some are missing; sequencing was by immunoSEQ multiplex PCR. Clone size and V and J calls were adopted from that table, with D and trimming inferred from the DNA. The sample lists some 250,000 clones, about 80% seen once, with more than 2.5% in the top ten. The sequence derives from a woman older than 75 with acute or convalescent COVID-19. Sequences were obtained from peripheral blood.

This CDR3 reads CASSWGGPGNQPQHF. DNA of the CDR3: TGTGCCAGCAGCTGGGGGGGGCCGGGCAATCAGCCCCAGCATTTT. The genes are TRBV27 and TRBJ1-5; maybe TRBD1 (6 bases). Per germline, CDR1 MNHEY and CDR2 SMNVEV (reference sequence). The CDR3 is made up of 15 amino acids. V lost 6 bases to trimming and J lost 2 bases, with 14 bases between them.